Each of the 15 T cell receptor beta chains below was sequenced from the same sample in a study of beta chain features in type 1 diabetes. General study findings and limits: Type 1 diabetes patients had TCRB CDR3s that were shorter (moderately but significantly so) in all four CD4+ subsets.

No antigen has been assigned to these receptors. Sequencing targeted expressed TCRB transcripts, as all isolated RNA had been reverse transcribed. Produced via immunoSEQ multiplex PCR; TCRdb's table is partial and in-frame only. The repertoire holds around 250,000 clones, with approximately 14% as singletons. Sequencing was carried out using naive CD4+ T cells from blood. All receptors come from a man aged 25-40 years with type 1 diabetes.

This clone was seen a handful of times. This chain connects TRBV7-2 to TRBJ2-5; D remains ambiguous. V lost 2 bases to trimming and J lost 7 bases, with 20 bases between them. The germline V gene has CDR1 SGHTA and CDR2 FQGNSA. The CDR3 consists of 16 residues. CDR3 loop: CASSLLGSAVLGTQYF. CDR3 DNA sequence: TGTGCCAGCAGCTTATTGGGTTCCGCGGTTCTTGGGACCCAGTACTTC.

The CDR3 DNA follows: TGTGCCAGCTCACCCATCGGACAGCGTGTGGGGGCTTTCTTT. It yields the protein CASSPIGQRVGAFF. V usage is TRBV18 and J usage is TRBJ1-1, with D perhaps TRBD1 (6 bases). V dropped 3 bases and J dropped 11 bases, with 19 bases sitting between them. The V gene's germline CDR1 is KGHSH and CDR2 LQKENI. CDR3 length: 14 residues.

The table lists this clone with a few counts. The CDR3 sequence: CASSVGGTSPNEQFF. DNA for the CDR3: TGTGCCAGCAGCGTTGGCGGGACTAGCCCCAATGAGCAGTTCTTC. The rearrangement links TRBV7-3 to TRBJ2-1; 9 bases are a match to TRBD2. The CDR3 spans 15 residues. V shed 5 bases, J shed 6 bases, and the junction held 8 bases outside the gene matches. Germline V CDR1 and CDR2: SGHTA, FQGTGA. Filled out from reference TRBV7-3 and TRBJ2-1, the complete variable domain reads GAGVSQTPSNKVTEKGKYVELRCDPISGHTALYWYRQSLGQGPEFLIYFQGTGAADDSGLPNDRFFAVRPEGSVSTLKIQRTERGDSAVYLCASSVGGTSPNEQFFGPGTRLTVL.

The rearrangement links TRBV19 to TRBJ2-5, with 13 positions matching TRBD2. CDR1 is LNHDA, CDR2 SQIVND, per germline (reference sequence). The CDR3 extends over 16 amino acids. V gave up 6 bases and J gave up 7 bases; unmatched junction bases: 11. The CDR3 bases are TGTGCCAGTAGAGACGGACTAGCGGGAGCGGGGGGGACCCAGTACTTC. It yields the protein CASRDGLAGAGGTQYF.

This clone has a handful of counts. V gene TRBV9 combines with J gene TRBJ2-2; possibly TRBD1 for D (5 bases). The germline V and J ends were trimmed by 4 bases and 5 bases, with 18 bases remaining between them. The CDR3 extends over 16 amino acids. The germline CDR1 and CDR2 sequences are SGDLS and YYNGEE. For the CDR3, the DNA is TGTGCCAGCAGCCCCGCAGGGCAGGGCAGGACCGGGGAGCTGTTTTTT. Its protein product is CASSPAGQGRTGELFF.

V gene TRBV28 combines with J gene TRBJ1-5, with 8 bases matching TRBD1. The CDR3 is 14 residues long. Germline values: CDR1 MDHEN, CDR2 SYDVKM. J was trimmed by 6 bases and V by 5 bases; bases with no gene match: 6. CDR3 residues: CASSNQGAGQPQHF. The CDR3 DNA follows: TGTGCCAGCAGTAATCAGGGGGCAGGTCAGCCCCAGCATTTT.

The gene calls are TRBV18 and TRBJ2-5; tentative D call: TRBD1 (6 bases). Germline V gene lookup returns CDR1 KGHSH and CDR2 LQKENI. The V and J ends lost 3 bases and 5 bases respectively, with 13 bases between them. This CDR3 region has 14 residues. The CDR3 region is CASSPRQAAETQYF. CDR3 coding DNA: TGTGCCAGCTCACCCCGACAGGCGGCGGAGACCCAGTACTTC.

The sample holds a few counts of this clone. The V call is TRBV2, the J call TRBJ2-1; TRBD2 agrees at 8 bases. This CDR3 has 15 residues. Germline V gives CDR1 SNHLY, CDR2 FYNNEI. With 7 bases clipped from V and 4 bases from J, the junction kept 9 bases outside the gene matches. The CDR3 DNA sequence: TGTGCCAGCACCTACCTAGCGGGCTCTTACAATGAGCAGTTCTTC. It yields the protein CASTYLAGSYNEQFF. Combining the CDR3 with reference TRBV2 and TRBJ2-1 gives the whole variable domain EPEVTQTPSHQVTQMGQEVILRCVPISNHLYFYWYRQILGQKVEFLVSFYNNEISEKSEIFDDQFSVERPDGSNFTLKIRSTKLEDSAMYFCASTYLAGSYNEQFFGPGTRLTVL.

Only one count was recorded for this clone. V gene TRBV28 combines with J gene TRBJ2-6; D not certain. V lost 2 bases to trimming and J lost 3 bases, with 8 bases between them. Germline V gene lookup returns CDR1 MDHEN and CDR2 SYDVKM. This CDR3 has 15 residues. CDR3 DNA sequence: TGTGCCAGCAGTTTAAGAGGCTTTGGGGCCAACGTCCTGACTTTC. Its translation: CASSLRGFGANVLTF. Filled out from reference TRBV28 and TRBJ2-6, the complete variable domain reads DVKVTQSSRYLVKRTGEKVFLECVQDMDHENMFWYRQDPGLGLRLIYFSYDVKMKEKGDIPEGYSVSREKKERFSLILESASTNQTSMYLCASSLRGFGANVLTFGAGSRLTVL.

In this sample, this clone turned up a few times. This sequence joins TRBV27 and TRBJ2-5; D ambiguous. CDR1 is MNHEY and CDR2 is SMNVEV in the germline V gene (reference sequence). The CDR3 covers 17 residues. The V gene lost 5 bases and the J gene lost 3 bases, with 22 bases spanning the gap. CDR3 region: CASSPLTQYFPKETQYF. In nucleotides, the CDR3 is TGTGCCAGCAGTCCTCTGACACAGTACTTTCCCAAAGAGACCCAGTACTTC.

The CDR3: CAWDRGENEQFF. The DNA for the CDR3 is TGTGCCTGGGACAGGGGGGAGAATGAGCAGTTCTTC. This chain joins TRBV30 and TRBJ2-1; the match to TRBD1 covers 9 bases. With 5 bases clipped from V and 7 bases from J, the junction kept 3 bases outside the gene matches. Germline V gene data show CDR1 as GTSNPN and CDR2 as SVGIG (reference sequence). The length of the CDR3 is 12 residues.

The J gene is TRBJ2-1, the V gene TRBV19, with TRBD2 matching 14 bases. With 6 bases clipped from V and 7 bases from J, the junction kept 11 bases outside the gene matches. Germline CDR1 is LNHDA and CDR2 is SQIVND (reference sequence). The CDR3 covers 17 residues. CDR3 residues: CASSRGTSGRIGNEQFF. The CDR3 nucleotides read TGTGCCAGTAGCCGGGGGACTAGCGGGAGAATAGGAAATGAGCAGTTCTTC.

The chain employs TRBV29-1 and TRBJ2-4, with 8 nucleotides matching TRBD1. Germline V CDR1 and CDR2: SQVTM, ANQGSEA. Germline trimming cut 7 bases from V and 3 bases from J; bases unmatched to any gene: 8. This CDR3 contains 14 residues. The CDR3 region has the DNA TGCAGCGCCCGGGACAGGCGGGACAAAAACATTCAGTACTTC. It is translated as CSARDRRDKNIQYF.

This clone was seen a few times. The chain uses TRBV2 and TRBJ1-4, with D maybe TRBD1 (5 bases). CDR1 is SNHLY, CDR2 FYNNEI, per germline. The V and J ends lost 11 bases and 14 bases respectively, with 24 bases between them. The length of the CDR3 is 13 residues. CDR3 region: CAGRDSTMKSLFF. CDR3 in DNA: TGTGCCGGGAGGGACTCGACAATGAAATCGCTGTTTTTT.

The sample holds one count of this clone. V gene TRBV7-3 combines with J gene TRBJ2-2; TRBD2 matches at 9 bases. With 5 bases clipped from V and 5 bases from J, the junction kept 6 bases outside the gene matches. Germline V CDR1 and CDR2: SGHTA, FQGTGA. CDR3 length equals 15 residues. The CDR3 DNA reads TGTGCCAGCAGCCGGGGGACTAGCCAAACCGGGGAGCTGTTTTTT. It encodes CASSRGTSQTGELFF.